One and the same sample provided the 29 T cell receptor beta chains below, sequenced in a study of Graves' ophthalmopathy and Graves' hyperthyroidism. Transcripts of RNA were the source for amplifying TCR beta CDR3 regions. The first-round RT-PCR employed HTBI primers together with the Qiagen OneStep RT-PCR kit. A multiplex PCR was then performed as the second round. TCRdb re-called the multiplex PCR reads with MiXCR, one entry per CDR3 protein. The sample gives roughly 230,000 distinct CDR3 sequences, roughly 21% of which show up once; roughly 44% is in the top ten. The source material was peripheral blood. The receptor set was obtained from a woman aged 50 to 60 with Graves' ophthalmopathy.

In DNA form, the CDR3 reads TGTGCCAGCAGCAACGGAGGGGACAGGGTGGCAGGCTACACCTTC. Residues: CASSNGGDRVAGYTF. The chain is built from TRBV7-9 and TRBJ1-2, with TRBD1 matching over 9 bases. Germline-derived CDR1 and CDR2 are SEHNR and FQNEAQ (reference sequence). The CDR3 is 15 residues long. V gave up 5 bases and J gave up 8 bases; unmatched junction bases: 12.

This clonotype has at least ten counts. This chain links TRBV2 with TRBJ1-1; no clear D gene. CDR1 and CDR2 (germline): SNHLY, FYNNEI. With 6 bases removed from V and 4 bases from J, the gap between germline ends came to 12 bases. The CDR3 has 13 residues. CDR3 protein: CASRGWGSTEAFF. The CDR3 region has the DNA TGTGCCAGCAGGGGGTGGGGAAGCACTGAAGCTTTCTTT.

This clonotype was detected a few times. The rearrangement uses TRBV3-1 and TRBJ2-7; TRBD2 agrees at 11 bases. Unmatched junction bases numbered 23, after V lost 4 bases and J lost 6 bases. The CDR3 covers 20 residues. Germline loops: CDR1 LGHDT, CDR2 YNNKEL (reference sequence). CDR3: CASSPGPRRNSGRASCEQYF. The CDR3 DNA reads TGTGCCAGCAGCCCTGGTCCCCGGAGGAATAGCGGGAGGGCCAGTTGCGAGCAGTACTTC.

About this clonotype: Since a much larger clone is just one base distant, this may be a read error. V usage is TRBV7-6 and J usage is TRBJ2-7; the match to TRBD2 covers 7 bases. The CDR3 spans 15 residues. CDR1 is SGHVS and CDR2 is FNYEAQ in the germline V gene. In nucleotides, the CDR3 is TGTGCCGGCAGCTTACAGGCTAGCGGACAAGAGGAGCAGTACTTC. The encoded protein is CAGSLQASGQEEQYF. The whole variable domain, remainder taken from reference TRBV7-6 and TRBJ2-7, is GAGVSQSPRYKVTKRGQDVALRCDPISGHVSLYWYRQALGQGPEFLTYFNYEAQQDKSGLPNDRFSAERPEGSISTLTIQRTEQRDSAMYRCAGSLQASGQEEQYFGPGTRLTVT.

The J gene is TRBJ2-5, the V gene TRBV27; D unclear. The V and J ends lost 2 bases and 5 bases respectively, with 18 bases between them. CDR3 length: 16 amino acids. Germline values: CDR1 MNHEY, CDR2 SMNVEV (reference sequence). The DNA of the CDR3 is TGTGCCAGCAGTTTAGGGGTCAGCCGAGCAACGGAGACCCAGTACTTC. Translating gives CASSLGVSRATETQYF.

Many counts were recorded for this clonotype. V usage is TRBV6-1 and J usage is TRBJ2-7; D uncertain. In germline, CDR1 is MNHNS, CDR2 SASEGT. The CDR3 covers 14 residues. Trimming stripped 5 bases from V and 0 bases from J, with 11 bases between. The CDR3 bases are TGTGCCAGCAGTAAGACCGCAACCTCCTACGAGCAGTACTTC. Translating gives CASSKTATSYEQYF.

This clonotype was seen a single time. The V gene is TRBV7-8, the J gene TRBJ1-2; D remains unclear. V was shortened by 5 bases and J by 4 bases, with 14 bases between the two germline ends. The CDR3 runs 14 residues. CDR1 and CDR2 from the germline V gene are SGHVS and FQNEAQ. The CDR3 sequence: CASSLLVAGYGYTF. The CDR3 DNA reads TGTGCCAGCAGCCTATTAGTGGCGGGCTATGGCTACACCTTC.

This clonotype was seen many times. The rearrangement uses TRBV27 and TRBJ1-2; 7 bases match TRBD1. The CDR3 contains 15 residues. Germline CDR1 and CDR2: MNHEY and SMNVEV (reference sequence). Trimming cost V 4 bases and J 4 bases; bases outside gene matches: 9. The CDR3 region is CASSSRDGTVYGYTF. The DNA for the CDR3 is TGTGCCAGCAGTTCCCGTGACGGGACAGTCTATGGCTACACCTTC.

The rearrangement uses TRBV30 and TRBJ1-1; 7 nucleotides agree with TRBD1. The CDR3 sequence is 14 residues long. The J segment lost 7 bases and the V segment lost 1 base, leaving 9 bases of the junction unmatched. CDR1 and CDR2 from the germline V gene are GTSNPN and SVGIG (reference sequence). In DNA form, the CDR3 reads TGTGCCTGGAGTGAACGTCGACAGGGCAGTGAAGCTTTCTTT. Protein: CAWSERRQGSEAFF.

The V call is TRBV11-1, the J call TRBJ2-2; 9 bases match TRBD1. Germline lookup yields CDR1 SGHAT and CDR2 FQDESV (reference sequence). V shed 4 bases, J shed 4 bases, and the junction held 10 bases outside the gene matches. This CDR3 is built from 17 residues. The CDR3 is CASSSPAGTGTTGELFF. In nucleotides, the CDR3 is TGTGCCAGCAGCTCACCAGCCGGGACAGGGACCACCGGGGAGCTGTTTTTT. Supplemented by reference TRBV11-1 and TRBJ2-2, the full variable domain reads EAEVAQSPRYKITEKSQAVAFWCDPISGHATLYWYRQILGQGPELLVQFQDESVVDDSQLPKDRFSAERLKGVDSTLKIQPAELGDSAMYLCASSSPAGTGTTGELFFGEGSRLTVL.

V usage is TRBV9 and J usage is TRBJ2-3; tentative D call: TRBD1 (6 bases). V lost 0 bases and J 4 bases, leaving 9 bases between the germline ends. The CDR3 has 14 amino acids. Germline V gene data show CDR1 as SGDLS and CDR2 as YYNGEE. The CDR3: CASSVESGADTQYF. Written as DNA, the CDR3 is TGTGCCAGCAGCGTAGAATCAGGGGCAGATACGCAGTATTTT. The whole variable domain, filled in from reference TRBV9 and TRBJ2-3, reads DSGVTQTPKHLITATGQRVTLRCSPRSGDLSVYWYQQSLDQGLQFLIQYYNGEERAKGNILERFSAQQFPDLHSELNLSSLELGDSALYFCASSVESGADTQYFGPGTRLTVL.

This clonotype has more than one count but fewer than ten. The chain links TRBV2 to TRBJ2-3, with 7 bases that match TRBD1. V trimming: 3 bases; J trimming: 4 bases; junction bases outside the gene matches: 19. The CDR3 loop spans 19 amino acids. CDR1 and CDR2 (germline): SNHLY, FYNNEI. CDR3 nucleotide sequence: TGTGCCAGCAGTGAGCCGAAGGGGGCCGACCCCGGGGCAGCAGATACGCAGTATTTT. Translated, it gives CASSEPKGADPGAADTQYF.

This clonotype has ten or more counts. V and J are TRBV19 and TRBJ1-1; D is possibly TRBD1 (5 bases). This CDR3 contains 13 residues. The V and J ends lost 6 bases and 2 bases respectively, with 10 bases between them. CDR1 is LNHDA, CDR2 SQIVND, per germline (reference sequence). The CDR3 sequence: CASRRQTNTEAFF. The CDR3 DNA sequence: TGTGCCAGTAGACGACAGACCAACACTGAAGCTTTCTTT.

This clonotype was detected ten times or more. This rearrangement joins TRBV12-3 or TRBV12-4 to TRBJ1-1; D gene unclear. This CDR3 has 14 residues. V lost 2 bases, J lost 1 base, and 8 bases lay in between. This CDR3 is CASSLPAGNTEAFF. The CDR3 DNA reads TGTGCCAGCAGTTTACCGGCAGGGAACACTGAAGCTTTCTTT.

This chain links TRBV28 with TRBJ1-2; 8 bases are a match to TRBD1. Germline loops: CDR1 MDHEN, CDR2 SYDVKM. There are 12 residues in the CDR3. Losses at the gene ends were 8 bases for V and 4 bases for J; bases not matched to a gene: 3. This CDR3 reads CASVDRAYGYTF. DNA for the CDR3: TGTGCCAGCGTGGACAGGGCCTATGGCTACACCTTC.

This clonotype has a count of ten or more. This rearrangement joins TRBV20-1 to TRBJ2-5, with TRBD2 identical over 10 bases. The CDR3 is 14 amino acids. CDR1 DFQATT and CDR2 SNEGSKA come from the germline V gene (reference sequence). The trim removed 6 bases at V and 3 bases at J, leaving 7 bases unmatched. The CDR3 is CSAGRTSGKETQYF. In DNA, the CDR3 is TGCAGTGCGGGAAGGACTAGCGGCAAAGAGACCCAGTACTTC.

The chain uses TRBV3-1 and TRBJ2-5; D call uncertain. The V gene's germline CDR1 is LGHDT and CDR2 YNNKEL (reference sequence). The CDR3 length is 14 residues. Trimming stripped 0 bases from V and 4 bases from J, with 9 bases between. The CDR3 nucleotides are TGTGCCAGCAGCCAAGATCCAAGGGCAGAGACCCAGTACTTC. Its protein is CASSQDPRAETQYF.

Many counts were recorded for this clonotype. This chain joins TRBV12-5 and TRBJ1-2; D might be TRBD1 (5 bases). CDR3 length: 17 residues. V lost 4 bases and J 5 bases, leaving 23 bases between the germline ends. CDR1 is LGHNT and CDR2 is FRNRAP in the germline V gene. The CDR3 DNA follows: TGTGCTAGTGGTTCCGACCCCAGTGACAGAAAGAAGTATGGCTACACCTTC. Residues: CASGSDPSDRKKYGYTF.

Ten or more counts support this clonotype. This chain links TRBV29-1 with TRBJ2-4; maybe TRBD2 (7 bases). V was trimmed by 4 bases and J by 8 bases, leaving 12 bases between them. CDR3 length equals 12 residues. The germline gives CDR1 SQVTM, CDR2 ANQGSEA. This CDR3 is CSVGGGGHIQYF. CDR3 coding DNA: TGCAGCGTTGGGGGAGGGGGTCACATTCAGTACTTC.

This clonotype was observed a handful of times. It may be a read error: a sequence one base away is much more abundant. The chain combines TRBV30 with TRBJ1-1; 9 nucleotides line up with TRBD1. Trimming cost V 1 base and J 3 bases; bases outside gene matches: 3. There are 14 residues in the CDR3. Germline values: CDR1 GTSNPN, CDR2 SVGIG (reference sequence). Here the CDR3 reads CAWSGDRVYTEAFF. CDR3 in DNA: TGTGCCTGGAGTGGGGACAGGGTATACACTGAAGCTTTCTTT.

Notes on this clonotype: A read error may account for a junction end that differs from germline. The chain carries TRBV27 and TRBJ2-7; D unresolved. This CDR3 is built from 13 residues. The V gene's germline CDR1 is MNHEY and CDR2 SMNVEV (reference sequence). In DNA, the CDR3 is TGTGCCACCAGTGTGGCCGGTTCCTACGAGCAGTACTTC. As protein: CATSVAGSYEQYF.

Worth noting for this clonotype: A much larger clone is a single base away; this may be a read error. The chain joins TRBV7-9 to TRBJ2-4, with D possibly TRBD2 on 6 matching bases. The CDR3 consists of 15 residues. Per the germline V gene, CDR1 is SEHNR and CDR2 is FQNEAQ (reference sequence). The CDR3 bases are TGTGCCAGCTCGGACGGACTATTAGCCAAAGACATTCAGTACTTC. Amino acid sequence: CASSDGLLAKDIQYF.

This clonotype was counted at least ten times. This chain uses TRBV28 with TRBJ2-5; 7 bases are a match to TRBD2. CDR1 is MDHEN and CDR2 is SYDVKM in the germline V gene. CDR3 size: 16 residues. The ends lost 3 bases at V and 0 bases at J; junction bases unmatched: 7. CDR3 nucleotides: TGTGCCAGCAGTTTTCGGGTGGGGGGGGACCAAGAGACCCAGTACTTC. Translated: CASSFRVGGDQETQYF.

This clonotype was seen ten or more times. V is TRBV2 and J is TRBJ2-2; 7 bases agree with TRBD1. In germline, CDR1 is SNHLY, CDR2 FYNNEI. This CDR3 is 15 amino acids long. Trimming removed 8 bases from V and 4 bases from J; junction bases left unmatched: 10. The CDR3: CASGVDRTITGELFF. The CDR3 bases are TGTGCCAGCGGCGTGGACAGGACAATCACCGGGGAGCTGTTTTTT.

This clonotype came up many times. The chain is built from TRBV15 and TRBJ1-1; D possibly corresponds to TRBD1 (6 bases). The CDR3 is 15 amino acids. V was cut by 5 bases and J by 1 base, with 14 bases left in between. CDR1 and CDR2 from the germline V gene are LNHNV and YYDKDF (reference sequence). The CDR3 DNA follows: TGTGCCACCAGCGAAGACAGGCGTGCGAACACTGAAGCTTTCTTT. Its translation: CATSEDRRANTEAFF.

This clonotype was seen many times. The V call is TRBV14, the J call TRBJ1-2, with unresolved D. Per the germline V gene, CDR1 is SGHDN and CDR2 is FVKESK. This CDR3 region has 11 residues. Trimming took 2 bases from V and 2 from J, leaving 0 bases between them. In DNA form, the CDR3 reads TGTGCCAGCAGCCAAAACTATGGCTACACCTTC. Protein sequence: CASSQNYGYTF.

The CDR3: CASSYKVRKTQYF. In DNA form, the CDR3 reads TGTGCCAGCAGTTATAAGGTTAGGAAGACCCAGTACTTC. The chain combines TRBV6-2 or TRBV6-3 with TRBJ2-5; no firm D call. Per germline, CDR1 MNHEY and CDR2 SVGEGT. The CDR3 is 13 amino acids. Trimming stripped 3 bases from V and 6 bases from J, with 11 bases between.

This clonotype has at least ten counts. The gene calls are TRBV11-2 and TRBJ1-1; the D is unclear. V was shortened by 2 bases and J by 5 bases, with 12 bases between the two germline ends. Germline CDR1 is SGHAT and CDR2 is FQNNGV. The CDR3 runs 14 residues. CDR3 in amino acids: CASSLTGIGTEAFF. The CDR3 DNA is TGTGCCAGCAGCTTAACTGGGATTGGAACTGAAGCTTTCTTT.

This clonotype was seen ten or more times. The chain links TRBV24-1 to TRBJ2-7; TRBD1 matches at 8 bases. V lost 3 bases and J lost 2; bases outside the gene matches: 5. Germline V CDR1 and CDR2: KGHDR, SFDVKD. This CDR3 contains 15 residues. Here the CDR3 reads CATSDGQGAAYEQYF. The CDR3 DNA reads TGTGCCACCAGTGATGGGCAGGGGGCCGCCTACGAGCAGTACTTC.